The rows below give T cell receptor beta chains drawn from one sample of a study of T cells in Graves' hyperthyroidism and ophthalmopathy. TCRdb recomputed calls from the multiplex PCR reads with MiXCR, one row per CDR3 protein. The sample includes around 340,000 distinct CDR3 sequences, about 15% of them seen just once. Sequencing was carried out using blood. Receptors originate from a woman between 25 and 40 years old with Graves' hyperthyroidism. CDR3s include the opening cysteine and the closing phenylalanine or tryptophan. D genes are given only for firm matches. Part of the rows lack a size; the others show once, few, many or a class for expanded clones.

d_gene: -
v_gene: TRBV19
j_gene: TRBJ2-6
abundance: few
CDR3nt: TGTGCCAGTAAGACTGGGGCCAACGTCCTGACTTTC
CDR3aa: CASKTGANVLTF

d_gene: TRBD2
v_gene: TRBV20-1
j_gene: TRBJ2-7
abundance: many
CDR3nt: TGCAGTGCCAAGCGGGACGCCGAGCAGTACTTC
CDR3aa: CSAKRDAEQYF

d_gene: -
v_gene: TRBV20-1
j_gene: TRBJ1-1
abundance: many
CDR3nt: TGCAGTGCCCTACAGGGCAAGAACACTGAAGCTTTCTTT
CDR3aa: CSALQGKNTEAFF

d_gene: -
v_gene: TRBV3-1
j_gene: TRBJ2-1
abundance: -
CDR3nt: TGTGCCAGCAGCCAAGATTCTAGCGCACTATACAATGAGCAGTTCTTC
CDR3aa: CASSQDSSALYNEQFF

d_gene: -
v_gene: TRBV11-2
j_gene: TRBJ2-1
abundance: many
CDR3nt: TGTGCCAGCAGCTTAGTTTCCGACAACTACAATGAGCAGTTCTTC
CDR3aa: CASSLVSDNYNEQFF

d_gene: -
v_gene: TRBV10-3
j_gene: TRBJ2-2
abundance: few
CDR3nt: TGTGCCATCAACGACTTTTCCACCGGGGAGCTGTTTTTT
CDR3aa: CAINDFSTGELFF

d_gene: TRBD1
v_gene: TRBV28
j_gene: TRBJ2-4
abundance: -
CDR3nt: TGTGCCAGCAGTTTCGACAGGGGAAAAAACATTCAGTACTTC
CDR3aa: CASSFDRGKNIQYF

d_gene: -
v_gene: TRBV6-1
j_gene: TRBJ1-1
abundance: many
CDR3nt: TGTGCCAGCTTTGGGACGGTGAACACTGAAGCTTTCTTT
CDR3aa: CASFGTVNTEAFF

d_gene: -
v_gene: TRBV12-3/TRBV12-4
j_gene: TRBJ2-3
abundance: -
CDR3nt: TGTGCCATAACAAGGCCAGGTCGAAATACGCAGTATTTT
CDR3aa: CAITRPGRNTQYF

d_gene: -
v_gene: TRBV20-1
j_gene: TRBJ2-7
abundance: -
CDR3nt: TGCAGTGCTAGAGATCCACGGGGGCCCTACGAGCAGTACTTC
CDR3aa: CSARDPRGPYEQYF

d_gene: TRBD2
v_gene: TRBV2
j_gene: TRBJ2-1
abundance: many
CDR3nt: TGTGCCAGCAATTCGGCTAGCGGGTTCGCCTACAATGAGCAGTTCTTC
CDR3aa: CASNSASGFAYNEQFF

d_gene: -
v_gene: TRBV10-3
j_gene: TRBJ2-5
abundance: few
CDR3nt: TGTGCCATCAGTGATAAGGGTGGGGAGACCCAGTACTTC
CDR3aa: CAISDKGGETQYF

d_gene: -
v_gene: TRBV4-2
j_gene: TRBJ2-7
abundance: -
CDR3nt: TGTGCCAGCAGCCCCACCGAGGTCCCCTACGAGCAGTACTTC
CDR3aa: CASSPTEVPYEQYF

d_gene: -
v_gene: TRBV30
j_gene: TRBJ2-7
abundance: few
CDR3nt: TGTGCCTGGAGCAGGACTGCAACGGACTACGAGCAGTACTTC
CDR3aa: CAWSRTATDYEQYF

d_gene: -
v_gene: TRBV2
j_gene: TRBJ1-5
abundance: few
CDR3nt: TGTGCCAGCACTCAAGGGCCAGGGTCCAATCAGCCCCAGCATTTT
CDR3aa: CASTQGPGSNQPQHF

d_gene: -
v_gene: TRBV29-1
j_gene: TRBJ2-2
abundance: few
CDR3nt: TGCAGCGTTGTATGGGCTGCTAGCACCGGGGAGCTGTTTTTT
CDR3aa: CSVVWAASTGELFF

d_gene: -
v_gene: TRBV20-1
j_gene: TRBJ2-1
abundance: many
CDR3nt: TGCAGTGCTAGAGACCCATCTCGCAGCTCCTACAATGAGCAGTTCTTC
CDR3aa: CSARDPSRSSYNEQFF

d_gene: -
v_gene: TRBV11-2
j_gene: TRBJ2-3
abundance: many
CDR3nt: TGTGCCAGCAGCTCCTATCGAGCAGATACGCAGTATTTT
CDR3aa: CASSSYRADTQYF

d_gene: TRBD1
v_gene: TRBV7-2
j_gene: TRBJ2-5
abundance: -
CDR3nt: TGTGCCAGCAGCTTAGGGACAGGGGTCGTGGAGACCCAGTACTTC
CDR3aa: CASSLGTGVVETQYF

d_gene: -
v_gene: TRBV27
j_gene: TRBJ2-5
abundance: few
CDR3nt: TGTGCCAGCAGTTTCAGGGACGGGGCAGAGGAGACCCAGTACTTC
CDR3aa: CASSFRDGAEETQYF

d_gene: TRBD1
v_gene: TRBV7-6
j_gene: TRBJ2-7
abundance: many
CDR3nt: TGTGCCAGCAGCTCTCCGGGACAGGGTAACGAGCAGTACTTC
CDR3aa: CASSSPGQGNEQYF

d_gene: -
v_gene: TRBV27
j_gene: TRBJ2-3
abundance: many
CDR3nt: TGTGCCAGCGGGTGGGGTGGAGATACGCAGTATTTT
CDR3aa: CASGWGGDTQYF

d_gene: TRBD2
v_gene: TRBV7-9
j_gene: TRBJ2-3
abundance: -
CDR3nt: TGTGCCAGCAGCAGCGGGGCAGCTAGCACAGATACGCAGTATTTT
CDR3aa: CASSSGAASTDTQYF

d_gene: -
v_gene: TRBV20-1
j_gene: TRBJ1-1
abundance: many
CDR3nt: TGCAGTGCTAGCAGGGTTGGAAACACTGAAGCTTTCTTT
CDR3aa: CSASRVGNTEAFF

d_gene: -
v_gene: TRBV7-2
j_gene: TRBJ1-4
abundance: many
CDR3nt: TGTGCCAGCAGCTTTCGGGGGGATAATGAAAAACTGTTTTTT
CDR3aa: CASSFRGDNEKLFF

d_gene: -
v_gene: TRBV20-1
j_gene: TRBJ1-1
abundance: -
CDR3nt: TGCAGTGCTTCCAGGAGGGGGACCTCTGAAGCTTTCTTT
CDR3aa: CSASRRGTSEAFF

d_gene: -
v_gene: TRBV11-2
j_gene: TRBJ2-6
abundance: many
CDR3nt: TGTGCCAGCACCACATTATTGGGGGCCAACGTCCTGACTTTC
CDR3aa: CASTTLLGANVLTF

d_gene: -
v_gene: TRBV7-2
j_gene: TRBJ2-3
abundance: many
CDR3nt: TGTGCCAGCAGCTTATGGGGCCGGGCGGATACAAGCACAGATACGCAGTATTTT
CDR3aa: CASSLWGRADTSTDTQYF

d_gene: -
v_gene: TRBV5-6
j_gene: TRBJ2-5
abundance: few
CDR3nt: TGTGCCAGCAGCTTTATCGAGAGGCAAGAGACCCAGTACTTC
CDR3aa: CASSFIERQETQYF

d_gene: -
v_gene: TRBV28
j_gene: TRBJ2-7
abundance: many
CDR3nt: TGTGCCAGCAGTTTTGATCCTTCTACCTACGAGCAGTACTTC
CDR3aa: CASSFDPSTYEQYF

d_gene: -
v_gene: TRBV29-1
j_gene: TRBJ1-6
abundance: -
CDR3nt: TGCAGCGTTGGATCGAACCTAAATTCACCCCTCCACTTT
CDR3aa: CSVGSNLNSPLHF

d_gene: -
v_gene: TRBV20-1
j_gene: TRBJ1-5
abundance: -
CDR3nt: TGCAGTGCTAGAGTAGTCAGGGGTGGAACTCAGCCCCAGCATTTT
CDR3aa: CSARVVRGGTQPQHF

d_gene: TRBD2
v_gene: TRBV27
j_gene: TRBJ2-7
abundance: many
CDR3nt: TGTGCCAGCAGTTTTGGGGGGGGAGATTACGAGCAGTACTTC
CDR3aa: CASSFGGGDYEQYF

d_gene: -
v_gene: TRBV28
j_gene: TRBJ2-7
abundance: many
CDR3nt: TGTGCCAGCAGTTCCCCTCGCCAGGTTAACTACGAGCAGTACTTC
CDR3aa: CASSSPRQVNYEQYF

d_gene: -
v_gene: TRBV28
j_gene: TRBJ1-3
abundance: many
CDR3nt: TGTGCCAGCAGCCGCTGGGGCGCCGGTGGAAACACCATATATTTT
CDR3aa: CASSRWGAGGNTIYF

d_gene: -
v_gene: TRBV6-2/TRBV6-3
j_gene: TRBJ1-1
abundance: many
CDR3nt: TGTGCCAGCAGTTATCTCCGAAACACTGAAGCTTTCTTT
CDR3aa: CASSYLRNTEAFF

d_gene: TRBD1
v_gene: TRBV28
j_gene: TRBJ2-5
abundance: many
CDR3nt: TGTGCCAGCAGGCTGACAGGGGGCGAGACCCAGTACTTC
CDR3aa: CASRLTGGETQYF

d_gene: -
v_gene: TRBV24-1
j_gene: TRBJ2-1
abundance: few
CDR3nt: TGTGCCACCAGTGACCTAGCGCCGGATGAGCAGTTCTTC
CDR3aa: CATSDLAPDEQFF

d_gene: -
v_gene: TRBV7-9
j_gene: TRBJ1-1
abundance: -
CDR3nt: TGTGCCAGCAGCCCGTCCCGGGCGGGTGGGACTGAAGCTTTCTTT
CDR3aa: CASSPSRAGGTEAFF

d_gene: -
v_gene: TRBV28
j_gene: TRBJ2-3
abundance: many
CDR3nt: TGTGCCAGCAGTCCCCCGGACCATTGGGGGGTGGAAAAAGATACGCAGTATTTT
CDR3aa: CASSPPDHWGVEKDTQYF

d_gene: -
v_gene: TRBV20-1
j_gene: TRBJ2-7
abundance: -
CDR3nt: TGCAGTGCGACTGATTCCAGGGTAGGGCCTGGCGAGCAGTACTTC
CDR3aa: CSATDSRVGPGEQYF

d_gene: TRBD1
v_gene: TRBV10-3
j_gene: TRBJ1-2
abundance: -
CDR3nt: TGTGCCATCAGTGAGGGGACAGGGAGTAACTATGGCTACACCTTC
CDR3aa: CAISEGTGSNYGYTF

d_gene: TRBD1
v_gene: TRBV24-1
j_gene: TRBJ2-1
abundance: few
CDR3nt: TGTGCCACTTTAGGACAGGGGAATGAGCAGTTCTTC
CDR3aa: CATLGQGNEQFF

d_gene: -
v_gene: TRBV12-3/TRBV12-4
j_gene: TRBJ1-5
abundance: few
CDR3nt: TGTGCCAGCAGCCTGGGGCACCAGCCCCAGCATTTT
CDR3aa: CASSLGHQPQHF

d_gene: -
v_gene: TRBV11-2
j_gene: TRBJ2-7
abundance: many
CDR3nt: TGTGCCAGCAGCTTGGGTCCCGCCTACGAGCAGTACTTC
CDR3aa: CASSLGPAYEQYF

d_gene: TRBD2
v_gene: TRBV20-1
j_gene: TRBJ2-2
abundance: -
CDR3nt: TGCAGTGCTAGTAGACTAGCGGAGAACACCGGGGAGCTGTTTTTT
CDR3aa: CSASRLAENTGELFF

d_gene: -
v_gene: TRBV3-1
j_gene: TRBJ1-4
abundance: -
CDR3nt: TGTGCCAGCAGCCGGGCAGCAAGGAATGAAAAACTGTTTTTT
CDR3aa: CASSRAARNEKLFF

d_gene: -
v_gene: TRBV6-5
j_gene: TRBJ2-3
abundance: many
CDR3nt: TGTGCCAGCAGTTACACGGGCGGGACCGTCACAGATACGCAGTATTTT
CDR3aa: CASSYTGGTVTDTQYF

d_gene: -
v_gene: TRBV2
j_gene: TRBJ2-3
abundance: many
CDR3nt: TGTGCCAGCAGTGAACGCCCCACAGATACGCAGTATTTT
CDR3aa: CASSERPTDTQYF

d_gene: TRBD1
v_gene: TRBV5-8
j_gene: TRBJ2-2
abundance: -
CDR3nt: TGTGCCAGCAGGGCCACCGGGACAGAAAGGACCGGGGAGCTGTTTTTT
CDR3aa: CASRATGTERTGELFF